This entry describes one T cell receptor beta chain. The V and J ends lost 7 bases and 6 bases, in that order; junction bases with no gene match: 7. Germline V CDR1 and CDR2: LNHDA, SQIVND (reference sequence). The CDR3 spans 14 residues. Libraries were prepared by immunoSEQ multiplex PCR; TCRdb keeps only in-frame clonotypes and omits some of them. Here the sample spans about 68,000 clones, about 90% being singletons. The record originates from a study of T cell changes during pregnancy in multiple sclerosis. This sequence was found in a female donor with multiple sclerosis, enrolled in a pregnancy study. The sequenced sample was peripheral blood, obtained in the second trimester of pregnancy. The chain uses TRBV19 and TRBJ1-5; 9 nucleotides agree with TRBD1. The CDR3 spells CASNNRGLGQPQHF. The CDR3 bases are TGTGCCAGTAACAACAGGGGGCTAGGTCAGCCCCAGCATTTT.